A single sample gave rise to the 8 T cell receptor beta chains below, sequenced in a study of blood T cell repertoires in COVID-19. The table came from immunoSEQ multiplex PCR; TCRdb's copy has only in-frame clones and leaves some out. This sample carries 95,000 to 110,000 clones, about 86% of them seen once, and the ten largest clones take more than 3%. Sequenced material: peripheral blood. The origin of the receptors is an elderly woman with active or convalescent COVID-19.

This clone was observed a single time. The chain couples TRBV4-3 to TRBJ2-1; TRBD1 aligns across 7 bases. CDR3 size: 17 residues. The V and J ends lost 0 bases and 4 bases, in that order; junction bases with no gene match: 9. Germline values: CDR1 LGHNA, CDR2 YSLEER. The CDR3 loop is CASSQDNPTGVYNEQFF. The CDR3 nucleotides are TGCGCCAGCAGCCAAGATAACCCCACAGGGGTATACAATGAGCAGTTCTTC.

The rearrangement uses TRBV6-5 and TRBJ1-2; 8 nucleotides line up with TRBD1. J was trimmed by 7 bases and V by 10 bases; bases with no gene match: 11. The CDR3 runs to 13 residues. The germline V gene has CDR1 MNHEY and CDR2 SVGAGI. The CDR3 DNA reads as TGTGCCACCACGTATACAGGGGGGGGTGGCTACACCTTC. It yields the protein CATTYTGGGGYTF.

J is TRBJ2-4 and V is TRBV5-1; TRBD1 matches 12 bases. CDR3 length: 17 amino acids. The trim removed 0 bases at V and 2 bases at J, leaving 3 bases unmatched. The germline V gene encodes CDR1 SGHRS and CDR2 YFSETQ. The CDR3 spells CASSLGRDRGPKNIQYF. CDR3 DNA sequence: TGCGCCAGCAGCTTGGGACGGGACAGGGGGCCCAAAAACATTCAGTACTTC.

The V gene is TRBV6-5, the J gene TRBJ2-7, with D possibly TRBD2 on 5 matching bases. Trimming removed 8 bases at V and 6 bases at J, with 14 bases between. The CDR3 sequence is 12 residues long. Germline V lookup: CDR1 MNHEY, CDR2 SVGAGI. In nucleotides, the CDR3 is TGTGCCAGCGCGGGCCGAAGTGGCGAGCAGTACTTC. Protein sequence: CASAGRSGEQYF.

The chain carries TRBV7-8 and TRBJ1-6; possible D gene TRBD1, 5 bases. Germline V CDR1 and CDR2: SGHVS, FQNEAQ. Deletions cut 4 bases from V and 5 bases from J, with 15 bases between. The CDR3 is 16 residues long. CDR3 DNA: TGTGCCAGCAGCTCCTTCGTCAGGGTGAATAATTCACCCCTCCACTTT. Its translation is CASSSFVRVNNSPLHF. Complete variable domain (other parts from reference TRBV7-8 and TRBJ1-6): GAGVSQSPRYKVAKRGQDVALRCDPISGHVSLFWYQQALGQGPEFLTYFQNEAQLDKSGLPSDRFFAERPEGSVSTLKIQRTQQEDSAVYLCASSSFVRVNNSPLHFGNGTRLTVT.

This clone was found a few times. CDR3 region: CAIREGASNSPLHF. CDR3 DNA: TGTGCCATCAGGGAGGGGGCGAGTAATTCACCCCTCCACTTT. This sequence joins TRBV10-3 and TRBJ1-6, with 7 bases aligning to TRBD1. In germline, CDR1 is ENHRY, CDR2 SYGVKD. The CDR3 runs to 14 residues. With V trimmed by 6 bases and J by 6 bases, 5 bases remained unmatched.

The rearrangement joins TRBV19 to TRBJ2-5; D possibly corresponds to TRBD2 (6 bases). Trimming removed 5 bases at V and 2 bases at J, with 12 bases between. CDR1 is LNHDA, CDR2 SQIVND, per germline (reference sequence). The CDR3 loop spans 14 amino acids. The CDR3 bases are TGTGCCAGTAGTCGGGACTGGAAACAAGAGACCCAGTACTTC. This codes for CASSRDWKQETQYF.

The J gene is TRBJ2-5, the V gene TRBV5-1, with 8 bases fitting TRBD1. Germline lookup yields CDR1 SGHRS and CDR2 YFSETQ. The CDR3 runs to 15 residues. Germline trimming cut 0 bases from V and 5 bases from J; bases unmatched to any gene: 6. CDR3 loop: CASSLDGQGRETQYF. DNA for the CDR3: TGCGCCAGCAGCTTGGACGGACAGGGTAGGGAGACCCAGTACTTC.